The 20 T cell receptor beta chains below were found in one sample sequenced in a study of control samples from healthy donors and cancer patients. Only in-frame clones appear in the TCRdb table, and some are missing; sequencing was by immunoSEQ multiplex PCR. The table has roughly 120,000 clones, approximately 90% seen once; the top ten hold around 3.3%. Material for sequencing was blood. The receptors derive from a man aged 35-49 years in good health.

The chain recombines TRBV7-8 with TRBJ1-1; no reliable D call. Trimming left V 5 bases short and J 11 bases short, with 12 bases between. The CDR3 spans 11 residues. The germline V gene encodes CDR1 SGHVS and CDR2 FQNEAQ. This CDR3 is CASSNKDTAFF. DNA of the CDR3: TGTGCCAGCAGCAACAAAGATACCGCTTTCTTT.

This clone came up once. The chain recombines TRBV18 with TRBJ2-7; a weak D match, TRBD2 (6 bases). Looked up from germline, CDR1 is KGHSH and CDR2 is LQKENI. The ends were cut back, 6 bases at V and 2 bases at J, with 11 bases in the middle. The CDR3 is 13 amino acids. The CDR3 loop reads CASSPGLAYEQYF. DNA for the CDR3: TGTGCCAGCTCTCCGGGACTTGCCTACGAGCAGTACTTC.

J is TRBJ1-1 and V is TRBV6-1, with a weak D call TRBD1 (6 bases). V was pared by 3 bases and J by 1 base, with 6 bases between. Germline lookup yields CDR1 MNHNS and CDR2 SASEGT. This CDR3 spans 13 amino acids. As DNA, the CDR3 is TGTGCCAGCAGTGACAGGGGGAACACTGAAGCTTTCTTT. Translation gives CASSDRGNTEAFF.

The chain links TRBV7-8 to TRBJ2-3, with D perhaps TRBD1 (6 bases). The germline V and J ends were trimmed by 1 base and 8 bases, with 7 bases remaining between them. CDR1 SGHVS and CDR2 FQNEAQ come from the germline V gene. There are 12 residues in the CDR3. The CDR3 loop is CASSLDRATQYF. In DNA form, the CDR3 reads TGTGCCAGCAGCTTAGACAGGGCTACGCAGTATTTT.

The chain has TRBV10-3 and TRBJ2-1; 9 nucleotides align to TRBD2. The CDR3 is 14 amino acids. The germline V gene has CDR1 ENHRY and CDR2 SYGVKD. V shed 11 bases, J shed 6 bases, and the junction held 11 bases outside the gene matches. This CDR3 is CAATSGLATNEQFF. CDR3 nucleotide sequence: TGTGCCGCCACTTCGGGACTAGCAACCAATGAGCAGTTCTTC.

The chain joins TRBV5-1 to TRBJ1-1, with D unclear. V lost 0 bases and J 0 bases, leaving 9 bases between the germline ends. The V gene's germline CDR1 is SGHRS and CDR2 YFSETQ. The CDR3 totals 15 residues. The CDR3 bases are TGCGCCAGCAGCTTGGGACGGATTATGAACACTGAAGCTTTCTTT. It codes for CASSLGRIMNTEAFF.

The CDR3 protein is CAWSVKASGGGKSNEQFF. CDR3 coding DNA: TGTGCCTGGAGTGTCAAAGCTAGCGGGGGGGGCAAATCCAATGAGCAGTTCTTC. This chain uses TRBV30 with TRBJ2-1, with 12 positions matching TRBD2. Germline V lookup: CDR1 GTSNPN, CDR2 SVGIG (reference sequence). J was trimmed by 6 bases and V by 0 bases; bases with no gene match: 12. This CDR3 contains 18 residues. The whole variable domain, remainder taken from reference TRBV30 and TRBJ2-1, is SQTIHQWPATLVQPVGSPLSLECTVEGTSNPNLYWYRQAAGRGLQLLFYSVGIGQISSEVPQNLSASRPQDRQFILSSKKLLLSDSGFYLCAWSVKASGGGKSNEQFFGPGTRLTVL.

The V and J genes are TRBV20-1 and TRBJ1-2; 7 bases map to TRBD1. Germline trimming cut 5 bases from V and 0 bases from J; bases unmatched to any gene: 6. CDR3 size: 14 residues. CDR1 is DFQATT and CDR2 is SNEGSKA in the germline V gene (reference sequence). The CDR3, as DNA: TGCAGTGCTGGTGCCGGGACAGCTAACTATGGCTACACCTTC. This translates into CSAGAGTANYGYTF.

This rearrangement joins TRBV7-9 to TRBJ2-5; the D is unclear. Germline V lookup: CDR1 SEHNR, CDR2 FQNEAQ (reference sequence). V lost 5 bases, J lost 1 base, and 2 bases lay in between. The CDR3 consists of 11 residues. The CDR3 DNA reads as TGTGCCAGCAGCCCCCAAGAGACCCAGTACTTC. Protein: CASSPQETQYF.

The rearrangement joins TRBV20-1 to TRBJ2-7; 10 positions match TRBD2. The CDR3 is made up of 15 amino acids. Per germline, CDR1 DFQATT and CDR2 SNEGSKA (reference sequence). Trimming at V came to 3 bases and at J to 5 bases, leaving 10 bases not matched to a gene. The CDR3 here is CSASTPSGGANEQYF. CDR3 bases: TGCAGTGCTAGTACTCCGAGCGGGGGGGCCAACGAGCAGTACTTC.

J is TRBJ2-2 and V is TRBV4-2; maybe TRBD2 (5 bases). The CDR3 loop spans 15 amino acids. V was clipped by 4 bases and J by 9 bases, with 18 bases between them. Germline lookup yields CDR1 LGHNA and CDR2 YNFKEQ. The CDR3 sequence is CASSPDRSEGRELFF. CDR3 bases: TGTGCCAGCAGCCCGGATAGGAGCGAGGGCCGGGAGCTGTTTTTT.

The chain carries TRBV9 and TRBJ2-6, with TRBD1 matching over 10 bases. CDR1 and CDR2 (germline): SGDLS, YYNGEE. This CDR3 spans 19 amino acids. After removal of 4 bases from V and 2 bases from J, the junction contained 12 bases not matched to a gene. Here the CDR3 DNA reads TGTGCCAGCAGCTCTCCAAGGGGACAGGGGAGGGCTGGGGCCAACGTCCTGACTTTC. This codes for CASSSPRGQGRAGANVLTF.

This chain connects TRBV5-4 to TRBJ2-3; 13 positions match TRBD2. In germline, CDR1 is SGHNT, CDR2 YYREEE (reference sequence). This CDR3 has 17 amino acids. The V and J ends lost 0 bases and 6 bases, in that order; junction bases with no gene match: 7. The CDR3 region is CASSLGGLAGARDTQYF. The CDR3, as DNA: TGTGCCAGCAGCTTGGGCGGACTAGCGGGGGCTCGGGATACGCAGTATTTT.

This clone was observed a few times. Different DNA sequences within this sample yield the same CDR3. CDR3 protein: CASSLGTGAYEQYF. CDR3 bases: TGTGCCAGCAGCTTAGGGACAGGGGCCTACGAGCAGTACTTC. The V and J genes are TRBV7-9 and TRBJ2-7; 9 bases line up with TRBD1. With V trimmed by 1 base and J by 2 bases, 0 bases remained unmatched. CDR3 length: 14 amino acids. Germline V gene lookup returns CDR1 SEHNR and CDR2 FQNEAQ (reference sequence).

This clone showed up just a few times. The chain is built from TRBV3-1 (or the pseudogene TRBV3-2) and TRBJ1-1, with TRBD1 matching over 7 bases. This CDR3 contains 16 residues. With 4 bases clipped from V and 1 base from J, the junction kept 9 bases outside the gene matches. Germline-derived CDR1 and CDR2 are LGHDT and YNNKEL (reference sequence). CDR3 bases: TGTGCCAGCAGCCGAAATCCGGGACAGAAGAACACTGAAGCTTTCTTT. Residues: CASSRNPGQKNTEAFF.

The J gene is TRBJ2-3, the V gene TRBV4-3; no reliable D call. Germline V gene data show CDR1 as LGHNA and CDR2 as YSLEER. V lost 0 bases to trimming and J lost 2 bases, with 6 bases between them. This CDR3 spans 14 amino acids. CDR3 in DNA: TGCGCCAGCAGCCAAGAAGCGCTCACAGATACGCAGTATTTT. Translation: CASSQEALTDTQYF.

The rearrangement uses TRBV18 and TRBJ1-2, with D possibly being TRBD1 (5 bases). The V gene's germline CDR1 is KGHSH and CDR2 LQKENI. The CDR3 runs to 13 residues. Between the trimmed V and J ends, which lost 3 bases and 8 bases, there was a span of 13 bases. This CDR3 is CASSPQGFNGYTF. The CDR3 DNA follows: TGTGCCAGCTCACCGCAGGGATTTAACGGCTACACCTTC.

The chain couples TRBV5-8 to TRBJ1-6; 8 bases line up with TRBD1. With V trimmed by 5 bases and J by 7 bases, 5 bases remained unmatched. There are 14 residues in the CDR3. Germline CDR1 SGHTS, CDR2 YDEGEE. This CDR3 is CASRTTGVNSPLHF. The CDR3 DNA is TGTGCCAGCAGAACGACAGGGGTAAATTCACCCCTCCACTTT.

V is TRBV5-1 and J is TRBJ1-4; D gene unclear. Germline CDR1 SGHRS, CDR2 YFSETQ. This CDR3 is built from 15 residues. Trimming left V 2 bases short and J 5 bases short, with 13 bases between. CDR3 bases: TGCGCCAGCAGCTTTCAATCGACGGGGAATGAAAAACTGTTTTTT. Its protein is CASSFQSTGNEKLFF.

This chain connects TRBV9 to TRBJ1-6; 7 positions match TRBD1. The CDR3 sequence is 14 residues long. Germline V gene lookup returns CDR1 SGDLS and CDR2 YYNGEE. Unmatched junction bases numbered 1, after V lost 0 bases and J lost 7 bases. The CDR3 protein is CASSVVGQNSPLHF. The CDR3 region has the DNA TGTGCCAGCAGCGTAGTGGGACAGAATTCACCCCTCCACTTT.